The 21 T cell receptor beta chains presented below share a single source sample, sequenced in a study of cytomegalovirus exposure and HLA in healthy donors (dated by TCRdb to 2015 to 2018). Library preparation used the immunoSEQ multiplex PCR assay. For the multiplex PCR, a mixture combining 60 forward primers for TCR Vbeta segments and 13 reverse primers for TCR Jbeta segments was used. The source is immuneACCESS, and TCRdb retained only in-frame sequences with V and J called. Part of the clones is not carried over; for the studies checked, unresolved V genes explain less than half of this, and the remainder is unexplained. Across this sample there are roughly 130,000 clones, with 81% seen only once. 5% to 7% of the sample is held by the ten biggest clonotypes. The sequencing input was PBMCs. The receptors originated from a middle-aged woman in good health and CMV-seropositive.

This chain joins TRBV5-4 and TRBJ1-2; D is unclear. V dropped 0 bases and J dropped 6 bases, with 12 bases sitting between them. CDR3 length equals 14 residues. Germline-derived CDR1 and CDR2 are SGHNT and YYREEE (reference sequence). The CDR3 loop reads CASSLGWWRDGYTF. CDR3 sequence (DNA): TGTGCCAGCAGCTTGGGGTGGTGGCGGGATGGCTACACCTTC.

V and J are TRBV19 and TRBJ1-5; no clear D gene. The CDR3 covers 16 residues. V was clipped by 7 bases and J by 3 bases, with 19 bases between them. Germline V gene lookup returns CDR1 LNHDA and CDR2 SQIVND (reference sequence). CDR3 in amino acids: CASTTYLDRPNQPQHF. The CDR3 region has the DNA TGTGCCAGTACCACATATCTAGACCGACCCAATCAGCCCCAGCATTTT.

The rearrangement links TRBV5-4 to TRBJ2-3; 8 bases are a match to TRBD2. This CDR3 has 14 amino acids. The V gene's germline CDR1 is SGHNT and CDR2 YYREEE (reference sequence). V gave up 0 bases and J gave up 4 bases; unmatched junction bases: 1. CDR3 DNA sequence: TGTGCCAGCAGCTTGGGGACTAGCTCAGATACGCAGTATTTT. Its translation: CASSLGTSSDTQYF.

This clone was seen only a few times. The rearrangement uses TRBV18 and TRBJ1-2, with 7 bases lining up with TRBD1. Germline V CDR1 and CDR2: KGHSH, LQKENI. The CDR3 contains 13 residues. V lost 3 bases to trimming and J lost 6 bases; unmatched junction nucleotides: 4. The CDR3 loop reads CASSPGTEHGYTF. CDR3 coding DNA: TGTGCCAGCTCACCGGGGACAGAACATGGCTACACCTTC.

This clone has a single count. This chain connects TRBV29-1 to TRBJ1-5, with D perhaps matching TRBD1 (5 bases). The CDR3 is 13 residues long. Germline V CDR1 and CDR2: SQVTM, ANQGSEA. Trimming removed 5 bases from V and 6 bases from J, with 14 bases in between. In DNA, the CDR3 is TGCAGCGTTACAGACAGCTCCGGTCAGCCCCAGCATTTT. Translating gives CSVTDSSGQPQHF.

This CDR3 is CASSQAEEGTDRLAKETQYF. DNA for the CDR3: TGCGCCAGCAGCCAAGCGGAGGAGGGGACTGATCGACTAGCCAAGGAGACCCAGTACTTC. The chain links TRBV4-3 to TRBJ2-5; TRBD2 matches at 7 bases. The germline gives CDR1 LGHNA, CDR2 YSLEER. This CDR3 contains 20 residues. The J segment lost 5 bases and the V segment lost 1 base, leaving 22 bases of the junction unmatched.

J is TRBJ2-1 and V is TRBV15; tentative D call: TRBD1 (6 bases). V gave up 4 bases and J gave up 6 bases, with 13 bases separating them. The CDR3 loop spans 14 amino acids. Germline V lookup: CDR1 LNHNV, CDR2 YYDKDF (reference sequence). This CDR3 reads CATSKVRGFNEQFF. CDR3 nucleotides: TGTGCCACCAGCAAGGTGAGGGGGTTCAATGAGCAGTTCTTC. Complete variable domain (other parts from reference TRBV15 and TRBJ2-1): DAMVIQNPRYQVTQFGKPVTLSCSQTLNHNVMYWYQQKSSQAPKLLFHYYDKDFNNEADTPDNFQSRRPNTSFCFLDIRSPGLGDTAMYLCATSKVRGFNEQFFGPGTRLTVL.

This clone was recorded a few times. A read error may account for a junction end that differs from germline. The chain couples TRBV7-7 to TRBJ2-2, with 7 bases lining up with TRBD1. The germline CDR1 and CDR2 sequences are SSHAT and FNYEAQ (reference sequence). This CDR3 has 14 residues. CDR3 loop: CASSQRQGDGELFF. The CDR3 DNA is TGTGCTAGCAGCCAAAGACAGGGCGACGGGGAGCTGTTTTTT.

The CDR3 loop is CASSPPKLAGHEQYF. The CDR3 DNA reads TGTGCCAGCTCACCACCAAAACTAGCGGGCCACGAGCAGTACTTC. The rearrangement uses TRBV18 and TRBJ2-7; 9 nucleotides line up with TRBD2. Germline V lookup: CDR1 KGHSH, CDR2 LQKENI. Unmatched junction bases numbered 5, after V lost 0 bases and J lost 5 bases. The CDR3 consists of 15 residues.

V usage is TRBV5-1 and J usage is TRBJ2-2, with a tentative D call TRBD1 (6 bases). Trimming removed 4 bases at V and 3 bases at J, with 13 bases between. The CDR3 is made up of 15 amino acids. Per the germline V gene, CDR1 is SGHRS and CDR2 is YFSETQ. CDR3 sequence: CASSDYRVDTGELFF. The CDR3 region has the DNA TGCGCCAGCAGCGACTACAGGGTTGACACCGGGGAGCTGTTTTTT.

The chain employs TRBV5-1 and TRBJ1-4; D is perhaps TRBD1 (5 bases). Germline V gives CDR1 SGHRS, CDR2 YFSETQ. The CDR3 consists of 16 residues. V lost 1 base, J lost 8 bases, and 18 bases lay in between. The CDR3 region is CASSLREQALGEKLFF. CDR3 sequence (DNA): TGCGCCAGCAGCTTGAGGGAACAGGCTTTAGGGGAAAAACTGTTTTTT. The full variable domain, its missing parts supplied by reference TRBV5-1 and TRBJ1-4, is KAGVTQTPRYLIKTRGQQVTLSCSPISGHRSVSWYQQTPGQGLQFLFEYFSETQRNKGNFPGRFSGRQFSNSRSEMNVSTLELGDSALYLCASSLREQALGEKLFFGSGTQLSVL.

The gene calls are TRBV11-3 and TRBJ2-7, with 10 bases lining up with TRBD1. The CDR3 is made up of 15 amino acids. CDR1 is SGHNT and CDR2 is YENEEA in the germline V gene. The trim removed 4 bases at V and 7 bases at J, leaving 10 bases unmatched. The chain's CDR3 is CASSSSTGGGLEQYF. The CDR3 DNA reads TGTGCCAGCAGCTCTTCGACAGGGGGCGGGTTGGAGCAGTACTTC.

The chain is built from TRBV6-6 and TRBJ2-5; 10 bases are shared with TRBD1. CDR1 MNHNY and CDR2 SVGAGI come from the germline V gene (reference sequence). With V trimmed by 8 bases and J by 5 bases, 11 bases remained unmatched. The CDR3 spans 15 residues. The CDR3 loop is CASHRSTGGMETQYF. In DNA form, the CDR3 reads TGTGCCAGCCATCGGTCGACAGGGGGCATGGAGACCCAGTACTTC.

The count of this clone is one. The J gene is TRBJ2-5, the V gene TRBV7-2, with D unresolved. Looked up from germline, CDR1 is SGHTA and CDR2 is FQGNSA. The CDR3 length is 13 residues. Trimming left V 2 bases short and J 5 bases short, with 9 bases between. CDR3 sequence: CASSLQERETQYF. The DNA of the CDR3 is TGTGCCAGCAGCTTACAAGAGAGGGAGACCCAGTACTTC.

This clone was counted only a few times. The rearrangement joins TRBV19 to TRBJ2-5, with D maybe TRBD1 (7 bases). CDR1 and CDR2 from the germline V gene are LNHDA and SQIVND (reference sequence). This CDR3 spans 13 amino acids. Trimming left V 6 bases short and J 11 bases short, with 19 bases between. The CDR3: CASRGNRGGEQYF. As DNA, the CDR3 is TGTGCCAGTAGAGGGAACAGGGGCGGGGAGCAGTACTTC.

Concerning this clone: Additional DNA sequences in this sample encode the identical CDR3. The J gene is TRBJ1-2, the V gene TRBV27; D is ambiguous. The length of the CDR3 is 13 residues. V lost 2 bases and J 1 base, leaving 5 bases between the germline ends. Per germline, CDR1 MNHEY and CDR2 SMNVEV (reference sequence). The chain's CDR3 is CASSLTGNYGYTF. In DNA form, the CDR3 reads TGTGCCAGCAGTTTAACGGGTAACTATGGCTACACCTTC.

The chain carries TRBV15 and TRBJ1-2; a possible D gene is TRBD1 (5 bases). The CDR3 sequence is 14 residues long. V was clipped by 3 bases and J by 3 bases, with 11 bases between them. Germline V gives CDR1 LNHNV, CDR2 YYDKDF (reference sequence). For the CDR3, the DNA is TGTGCCACCAGCAGTCACCAGGGTTACTATGGCTACACCTTC. This sequence encodes CATSSHQGYYGYTF.

This rearrangement joins TRBV7-2 to TRBJ1-2; D perhaps matches TRBD1 (6 bases). This CDR3 spans 11 amino acids. In germline, CDR1 is SGHTA, CDR2 FQGNSA. Trimming stripped 5 bases from V and 13 bases from J, with 14 bases between. CDR3 sequence: CASSRTVAFTF. Written as DNA, the CDR3 is TGTGCCAGCAGCCGGACAGTCGCTTTCACCTTC. The complete variable domain, with remaining parts taken from reference TRBV7-2 and TRBJ1-2, reads GAGVSQSPSNKVTEKGKDVELRCDPISGHTALYWYRQSLGQGLEFLIYFQGNSAPDKSGLPSDRFSAERTGGSVSTLTIQRTQQEDSAVYLCASSRTVAFTFGSGTRLTVV.

Only a few counts were recorded for this clone. V usage is TRBV29-1 and J usage is TRBJ2-3; D possibly corresponds to TRBD2 (6 bases). Germline CDR1 reads SQVTM; CDR2 reads ANQGSEA. V lost 3 bases to trimming and J lost 2 bases, with 12 bases between them. CDR3 length: 14 amino acids. Here the CDR3 DNA reads TGCAGCGTTGAGGGACTTTCACTCACAGATACGCAGTATTTT. Its protein is CSVEGLSLTDTQYF.

The gene calls are TRBV5-1 and TRBJ1-2; D is possibly TRBD1 (5 bases). From germline, CDR1 is SGHRS and CDR2 YFSETQ. V was trimmed by 2 bases and J by 5 bases, leaving 13 bases between them. The CDR3 consists of 14 residues. The DNA for the CDR3 is TGCGCCAGCAGCTTTGGGCCACAGGATTATGGCTACACCTTC. Amino acids: CASSFGPQDYGYTF.

This rearrangement joins TRBV19 to TRBJ1-2; the D gene is possibly TRBD1 (6 bases). This CDR3 has 15 residues. Germline-derived CDR1 and CDR2 are LNHDA and SQIVND (reference sequence). V was clipped by 6 bases and J by 3 bases, with 17 bases between them. The CDR3 loop is CASSPEGVGDYGYTF. The DNA of the CDR3 is TGTGCCAGTAGCCCCGAGGGGGTTGGTGACTATGGCTACACCTTC.